This T cell receptor (beta chain) was profiled in a study of T cell changes during pregnancy in multiple sclerosis. Produced via immunoSEQ multiplex PCR; TCRdb's table is partial and in-frame only. Found here are under 65,000 clones, more than 85% of them singletons; the top ten hold 0.95% to 1.5%. The CDR3 consists of 14 residues. V lost 4 bases and J lost 3; bases outside the gene matches: 3. Germline CDR1 reads SGHAT; CDR2 reads FQNNGV. The sequence was obtained from a female donor in good health, enrolled as a control in a pregnancy study. Source: peripheral blood, taken after pregnancy. This rearrangement joins TRBV11-2 to TRBJ1-5; 7 bases match TRBD1. The CDR3 DNA sequence: TGTGCCAGCAGCTACGGGACAGCCAATCAGCCCCAGCATTTT. Translated: CASSYGTANQPQHF. Drawing the rest from reference TRBV11-2 and TRBJ1-5, the complete variable domain is EAGVAQSPRYKIIEKRQSVAFWCNPISGHATLYWYQQILGQGPKLLIQFQNNGVVDDSQLPKDRFSAERLKGVDSTLKIQPAKLEDSAVYLCASSYGTANQPQHFGDGTRLSIL.